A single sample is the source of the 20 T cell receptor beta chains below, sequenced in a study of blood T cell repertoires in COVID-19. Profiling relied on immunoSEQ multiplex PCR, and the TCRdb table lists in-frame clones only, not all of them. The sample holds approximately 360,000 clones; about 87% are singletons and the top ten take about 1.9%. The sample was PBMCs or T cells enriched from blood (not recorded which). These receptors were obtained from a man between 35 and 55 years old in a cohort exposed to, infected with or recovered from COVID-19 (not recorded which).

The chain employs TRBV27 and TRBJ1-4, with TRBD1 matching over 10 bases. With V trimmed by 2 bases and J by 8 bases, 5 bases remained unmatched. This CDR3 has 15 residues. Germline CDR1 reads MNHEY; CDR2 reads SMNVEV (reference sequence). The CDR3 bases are TGTGCCAGCAGTTTACGGGACAGGGGACGGGAAAAACTGTTTTTT. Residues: CASSLRDRGREKLFF.

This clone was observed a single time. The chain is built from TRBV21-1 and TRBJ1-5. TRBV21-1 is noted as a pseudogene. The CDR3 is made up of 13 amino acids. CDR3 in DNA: TGTGTCTCCCCGGGGGGGTACAATCAGCCCCAGCATTTT. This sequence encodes CVSPGGYNQPQHF.

The CDR3, as DNA: TGTGCCAGTAGCAAACTAGCGGAGGGGAATGAGCAGTTCTTC. Encoded protein: CASSKLAEGNEQFF. This chain uses TRBV2 with TRBJ2-1; 8 bases map to TRBD2. V trimming: 9 bases; J trimming: 7 bases; junction bases outside the gene matches: 11. The CDR3 totals 14 residues. Germline V lookup: CDR1 SNHLY, CDR2 FYNNEI.

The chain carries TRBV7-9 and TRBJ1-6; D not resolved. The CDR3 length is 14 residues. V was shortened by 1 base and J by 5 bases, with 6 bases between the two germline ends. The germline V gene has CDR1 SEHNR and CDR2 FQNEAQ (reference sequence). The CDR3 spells CASSLEQHNSPLHF. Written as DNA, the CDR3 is TGTGCCAGCAGCTTAGAACAACATAATTCACCCCTCCACTTT.

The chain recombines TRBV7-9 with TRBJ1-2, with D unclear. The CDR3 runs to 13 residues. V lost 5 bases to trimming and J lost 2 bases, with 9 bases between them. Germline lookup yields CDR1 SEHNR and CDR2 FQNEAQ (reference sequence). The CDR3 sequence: CASSPTQNYGYTF. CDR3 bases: TGTGCCAGCAGCCCGACACAAAACTATGGCTACACCTTC.

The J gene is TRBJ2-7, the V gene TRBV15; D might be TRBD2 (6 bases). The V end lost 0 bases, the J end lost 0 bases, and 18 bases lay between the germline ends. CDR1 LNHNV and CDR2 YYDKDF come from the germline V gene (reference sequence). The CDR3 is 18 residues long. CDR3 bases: TGTGCCACCAGCAGAGATGGAACCCCGGGGGTGAGCTCCTACGAGCAGTACTTC. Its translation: CATSRDGTPGVSSYEQYF.

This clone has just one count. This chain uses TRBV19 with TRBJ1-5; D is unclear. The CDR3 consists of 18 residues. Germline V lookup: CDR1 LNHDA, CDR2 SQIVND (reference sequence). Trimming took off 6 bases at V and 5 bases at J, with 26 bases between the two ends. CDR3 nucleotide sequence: TGTGCCAGTAGACGGAGGTCGGCTGACGATTCCCGGTATCAGCCCCAGCATTTT. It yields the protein CASRRRSADDSRYQPQHF.

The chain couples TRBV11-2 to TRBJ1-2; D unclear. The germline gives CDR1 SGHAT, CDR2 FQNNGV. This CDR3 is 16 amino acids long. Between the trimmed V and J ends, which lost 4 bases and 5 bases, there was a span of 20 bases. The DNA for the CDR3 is TGTGCCAGCAGCTCCCAAGTAGAACCAACGACTTATGGCTACACCTTC. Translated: CASSSQVEPTTYGYTF.

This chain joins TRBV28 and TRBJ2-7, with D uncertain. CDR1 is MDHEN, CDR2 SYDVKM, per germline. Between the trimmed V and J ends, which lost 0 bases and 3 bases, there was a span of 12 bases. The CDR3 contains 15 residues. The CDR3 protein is CASSLWTNKIYEQYF. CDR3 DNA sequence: TGTGCCAGCAGTTTATGGACAAATAAAATCTACGAGCAGTACTTC.

The CDR3, as DNA: TGTGCCACCAGTGATCCTGGGACTAGCGGGAGGGATACGCAGTATTTT. Protein product: CATSDPGTSGRDTQYF. The chain couples TRBV24-1 to TRBJ2-3; 15 bases align to TRBD2. CDR3 size: 16 residues. CDR1 and CDR2 (germline): KGHDR, SFDVKD. With 3 bases clipped from V and 6 bases from J, the junction kept 3 bases outside the gene matches.

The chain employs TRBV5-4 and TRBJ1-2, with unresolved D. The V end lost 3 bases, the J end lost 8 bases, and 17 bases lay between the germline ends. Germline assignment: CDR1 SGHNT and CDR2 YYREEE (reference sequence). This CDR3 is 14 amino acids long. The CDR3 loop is CASSSRTGLWGYTF. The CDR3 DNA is TGTGCCAGCAGCTCACGTACCGGTTTATGGGGCTACACCTTC.

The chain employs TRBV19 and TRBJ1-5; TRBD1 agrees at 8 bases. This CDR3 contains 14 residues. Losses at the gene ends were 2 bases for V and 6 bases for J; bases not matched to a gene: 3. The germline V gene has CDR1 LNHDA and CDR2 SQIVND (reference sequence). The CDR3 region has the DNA TGTGCCAGTAGTATATGGCAGGGGGCTCAGCCCCAGCATTTT. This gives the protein CASSIWQGAQPQHF.

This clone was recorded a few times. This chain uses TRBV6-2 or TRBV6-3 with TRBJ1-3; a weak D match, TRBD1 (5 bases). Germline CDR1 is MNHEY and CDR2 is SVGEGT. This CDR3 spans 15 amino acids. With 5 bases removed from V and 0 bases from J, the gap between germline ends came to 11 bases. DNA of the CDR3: TGTGCCAGCAGTCCCGGGGGACCCTCTGGAAACACCATATATTTT. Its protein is CASSPGGPSGNTIYF.

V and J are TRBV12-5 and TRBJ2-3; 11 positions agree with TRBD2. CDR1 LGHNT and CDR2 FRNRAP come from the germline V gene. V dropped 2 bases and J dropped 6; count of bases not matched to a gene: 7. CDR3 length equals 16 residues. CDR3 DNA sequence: TGTGCTAGTGGTTTGCGGCTAGCGGGAGGACGTGATACGCAGTATTTT. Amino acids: CASGLRLAGGRDTQYF.

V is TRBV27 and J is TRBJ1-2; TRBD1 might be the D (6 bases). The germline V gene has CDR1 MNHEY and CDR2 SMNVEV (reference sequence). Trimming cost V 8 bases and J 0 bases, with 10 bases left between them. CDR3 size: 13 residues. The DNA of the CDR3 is TGTGCCAGCCGGGGGGCAGCTAACTATGGCTACACCTTC. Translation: CASRGAANYGYTF.

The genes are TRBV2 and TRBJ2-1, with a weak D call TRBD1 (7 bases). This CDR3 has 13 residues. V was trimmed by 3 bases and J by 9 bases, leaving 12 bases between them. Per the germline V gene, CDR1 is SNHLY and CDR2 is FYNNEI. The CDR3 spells CASSEPQGGEQFF. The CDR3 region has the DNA TGTGCCAGCAGTGAGCCCCAGGGGGGTGAGCAGTTCTTC.

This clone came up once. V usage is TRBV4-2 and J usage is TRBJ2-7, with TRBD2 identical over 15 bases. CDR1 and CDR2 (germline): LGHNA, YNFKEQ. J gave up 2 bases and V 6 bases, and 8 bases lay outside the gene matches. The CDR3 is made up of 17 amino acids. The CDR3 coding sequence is TGTGCCAGCAGACCCCCGGGACTAGCGGGAGGTCCCTACGAGCAGTACTTC. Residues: CASRPPGLAGGPYEQYF.

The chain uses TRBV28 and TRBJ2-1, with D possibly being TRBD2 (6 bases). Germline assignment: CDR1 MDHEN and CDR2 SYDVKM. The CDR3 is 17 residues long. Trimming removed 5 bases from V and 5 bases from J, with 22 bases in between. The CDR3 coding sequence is TGTGCCAGCAGTCCCCCATTCGGTAGCGGAGGGGACAATGAGCAGTTCTTC. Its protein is CASSPPFGSGGDNEQFF.

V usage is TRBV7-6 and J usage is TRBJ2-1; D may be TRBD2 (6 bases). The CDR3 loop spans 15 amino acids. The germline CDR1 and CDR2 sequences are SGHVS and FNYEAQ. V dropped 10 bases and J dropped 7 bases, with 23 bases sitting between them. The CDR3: CATSHFSGLGNEQFF. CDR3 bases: TGTGCCACCTCCCACTTTAGCGGATTGGGGAATGAGCAGTTCTTC. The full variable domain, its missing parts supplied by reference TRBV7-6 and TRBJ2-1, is GAGVSQSPRYKVTKRGQDVALRCDPISGHVSLYWYRQALGQGPEFLTYFNYEAQQDKSGLPNDRFSAERPEGSISTLTIQRTEQRDSAMYRCATSHFSGLGNEQFFGPGTRLTVL.

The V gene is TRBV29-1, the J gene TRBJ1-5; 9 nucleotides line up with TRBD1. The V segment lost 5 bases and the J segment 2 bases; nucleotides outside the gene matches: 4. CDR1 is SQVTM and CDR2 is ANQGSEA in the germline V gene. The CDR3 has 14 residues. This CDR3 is CSVRTGDGNQPQHF. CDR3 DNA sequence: TGCAGCGTTAGGACAGGGGATGGCAATCAGCCCCAGCATTTT.